This TCR beta chain was recovered during a study of cytomegalovirus exposure and HLA in healthy donors. Points from the study as a whole: For most TCR sequences rarity was the rule, although some public TCRs occurred in many donors. Immune exposure was documented only through CMV serostatus. Sequencing likely produced, as an artifact, a cluster of highly shared sequence variants.

The PCR employed 60 Vbeta primers together with 13 Jbeta primers. TCRdb's table, derived via immunoSEQ multiplex PCR, lists solely in-frame clones and lacks some. The sample consists of over 110,000 clones, under 90% of them appearing once. This clone was detected once. Its antigen is undetermined. The ends were cut back, 5 bases at V and 7 bases at J, with 6 bases in the middle. This CDR3 is 11 amino acids long. The V gene's germline CDR1 is SGHTA and CDR2 FQGTGA. This chain joins TRBV7-3 and TRBJ2-1; D not certain. The origin of this receptor is a male donor in good health and CMV-seronegative. The source material was PBMCs. This CDR3 is CASSPSNEQFF. CDR3 nucleotides: TGTGCCAGCAGCCCGTCGAATGAGCAGTTCTTC. The full variable domain, its missing parts supplied by reference TRBV7-3 and TRBJ2-1, is GAGVSQTPSNKVTEKGKYVELRCDPISGHTALYWYRQSLGQGPEFLIYFQGTGAADDSGLPNDRFFAVRPEGSVSTLKIQRTERGDSAVYLCASSPSNEQFFGPGTRLTVL.